The clone carrying this T cell receptor beta chain was seen ten or more times. This sample is part of a study of CD4 and CD8 cells across lung adenocarcinoma regions. TCRdb called the PCR reads again in MiXCR, with one record for every CDR3 protein. Seen here are around 18,000 distinct CDR3 sequences, around 50% observed once, and the top ten hold around 31%. Germline V CDR1 and CDR2: SGHAT, FQDESV (reference sequence). The V end lost 1 base, the J end lost 2 bases, and 13 bases lay between the germline ends. This CDR3 contains 16 residues. The chain employs TRBV11-1 and TRBJ2-3; maybe TRBD2 (5 bases). Specimen: CD8+ T cells from the margin of a lung tumor. The sequence was collected from a male donor with lung adenocarcinoma. The CD4 and CD8 labels of this study may be unreliable. Written as DNA, the CDR3 is TGTGCCAGCAGCTTAGGGGCCCAGCGGTTCACAGATACGCAGTATTTT. It codes for CASSLGAQRFTDTQYF.